This T cell receptor beta chain comes out of a study of blood T cell repertoires in COVID-19. For the study at large: Samples of COVID-19 (acute and convalescent) were obtained from the United States, Italy and Spain. PBMCs, B-cell-depleted T cells, or T cells were the source of the cDNA or gDNA that made up the material.

Germline lookup yields CDR1 SGHTA and CDR2 FQGNSA. Losses at the gene ends were 8 bases for V and 5 bases for J; bases not matched to a gene: 13. The CDR3 has 16 amino acids. Original processing methods: Scientists estimated how many nucleated cells there were by amplifying reference gene primers. Sequenced by immunoSEQ multiplex PCR; TCRdb stores in-frame clones only, minus some. D and trimming come from the DNA, and the V and J calls and clone size come from that table. The data hold some 670,000 clones, with 80% to 90% observed a single time. This clone was seen a single time. The chain carries TRBV7-2 and TRBJ2-2; 8 positions agree with TRBD2. This TCR derives from a woman between 18 and 29 years old with acute or convalescent COVID-19. The sequencing input was peripheral blood. This CDR3 reads CASAPRGGTRTGELFF. The CDR3 DNA is TGTGCCAGCGCCCCCCGGGGGGGGACGAGGACCGGGGAGCTGTTTTTT.